Many counts were recorded for the clone carrying this T cell receptor (beta chain). Its antigen is unidentified. CDR3 length: 14 residues. Trimming removed 1 base from V and 1 base from J, with 7 bases in between. These data come from a study of T cell repertoires in cytomegalovirus infection. Study in general: Public TCR beta signatures provided an indication of both CMV infection and a matching HLA type.

Each CDR3 protein gets one entry after TCRdb re-called the reads with MiXCR. In the table there are about 130,000 distinct CDR3 sequences, roughly 9% of which are singletons. Study conclusions and caveats: HLA-C-restricted CMV-specific TCR beta clonotypes were dominant in the ex vivo response. Cumulative public TCR beta family frequency identified CMV carriers with the relevant HLA.

V gene TRBV12-3 or TRBV12-4 combines with J gene TRBJ1-1; D is unresolved. The specimen sequenced was PBMCs. The receptor was derived from a human donor in good health (CMV status not recorded). Some clones in this sample may be carry-over from other donors' samples. The CDR3 sequence: CASSLDSRNTEAFF. The DNA of the CDR3 is TGTGCCAGCAGTTTAGACAGCCGGAACACTGAAGCTTTCTTT.